What follows is one T cell receptor beta chain and its context. The data stem from a study of blood T cell repertoires in COVID-19. The CDR3 has 14 amino acids. Per the germline V gene, CDR1 is MNHNY and CDR2 is SVGAGI (reference sequence). V was clipped by 10 bases and J by 0 bases; unmatched bases: 8. The method was immunoSEQ multiplex PCR; TCRdb's version includes in-frame clones alone and lacks a portion of them. The sample consists of some 350,000 clones, about 90% of them appearing once. The TCR comes from a woman aged 18-30 years who had recovered from COVID-19. V usage is TRBV6-6 and J usage is TRBJ2-7; 8 bases are shared with TRBD1. Sequencing used peripheral blood. The CDR3 coding sequence is TGTGCCACGGGTTCCGGACAGGGCTCCTACGAGCAGTACGTC. Its translation is CATGSGQGSYEQYV.